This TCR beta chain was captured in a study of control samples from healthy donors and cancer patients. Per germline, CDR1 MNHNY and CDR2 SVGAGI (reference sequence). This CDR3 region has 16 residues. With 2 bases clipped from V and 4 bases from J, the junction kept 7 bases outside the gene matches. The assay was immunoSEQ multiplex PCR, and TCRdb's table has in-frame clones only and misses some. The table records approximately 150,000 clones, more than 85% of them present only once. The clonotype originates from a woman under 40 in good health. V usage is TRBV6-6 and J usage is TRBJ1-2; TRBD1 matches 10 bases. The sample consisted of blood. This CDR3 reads CASSYMTGGAGYGYTF. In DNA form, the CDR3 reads TGTGCCAGCAGTTACATGACAGGGGGCGCGGGCTATGGCTACACCTTC.